The 11 T cell receptor beta chains given below trace back to one sample, sequenced in a study of shared clonotypes between healthy human individuals. Using immunoSEQ multiplex PCR, the repertoire was profiled, and TCRdb retains in-frame clones only, with some absent. The sample lists around 2.5 million clones; approximately 93% were seen once. Material for sequencing was naive CD4+ T cells from PBMCs. The sample's subset: CD45RA+ positively selected. The receptors were sampled from a man between 18 and 29 years old in good health. Some clones in this sample may be carry-over from other donors' samples.

The gene calls are TRBV11-3 and TRBJ1-3, with 8 bases aligning to TRBD1. CDR3 length equals 16 residues. V shed 0 bases and J 3 bases; nucleotides not matched to a gene: 4. CDR1 is SGHNT and CDR2 is YENEEA in the germline V gene. CDR3 bases: TGTGCCAGCAGCTTAGACGGCAGGGGGCTTGGAAACACCATATATTTT. Its translation is CASSLDGRGLGNTIYF.

The rearrangement links TRBV7-8 to TRBJ2-7; 8 nucleotides line up with TRBD2. J gave up 3 bases and V 7 bases, and 11 bases lay outside the gene matches. CDR1 is SGHVS, CDR2 FQNEAQ, per germline. The CDR3 is 15 amino acids. CDR3 coding DNA: TGTGCCAGCAAGTGGGCTAGCGGGTTCGGCTACGAGCAGTACTTC. This gives the protein CASKWASGFGYEQYF.

V gene TRBV19 combines with J gene TRBJ1-1; 7 bases map to TRBD1. Germline V gene lookup returns CDR1 LNHDA and CDR2 SQIVND (reference sequence). The CDR3 consists of 13 residues. J gave up 5 bases and V 7 bases, and 7 bases lay outside the gene matches. The chain's CDR3 is CASTTPRGTEAFF. CDR3 bases: TGTGCCAGTACCACTCCCAGGGGGACTGAAGCTTTCTTT. Based on the CDR3 plus reference TRBV19 and TRBJ1-1, the full variable domain is DGGITQSPKYLFRKEGQNVTLSCEQNLNHDAMYWYRQDPGQGLRLIYYSQIVNDFQKGDIAEGYSVSREKKESFPLTVTSAQKNPTAFYLCASTTPRGTEAFFGQGTRLTVV.

The V and J genes are TRBV2 and TRBJ1-1, with TRBD1 matching 8 bases. The J segment lost 1 base and the V segment lost 11 bases, leaving 6 bases of the junction unmatched. The CDR3 runs to 13 residues. The germline CDR1 and CDR2 sequences are SNHLY and FYNNEI. CDR3 residues: CAGTGTGNTEAFF. CDR3 nucleotides: TGTGCCGGGACCGGGACAGGGAACACTGAAGCTTTCTTT.

The chain uses TRBV30 and TRBJ2-2; 7 positions agree with TRBD1. Germline lookup yields CDR1 GTSNPN and CDR2 SVGIG (reference sequence). The V gene end was trimmed by 3 bases and the J gene end by 6 bases; junction bases not matched to a gene: 13. This CDR3 region has 16 residues. The CDR3 DNA reads as TGTGCCTGGAGACGACACACAGGGGTTAACGCCGGGGAGCTGTTTTTT. Its protein product is CAWRRHTGVNAGELFF.

This clone was recorded once. DNA for the CDR3: TGTGCCAGCAGCCCCCTCCCGGGAGGGACAGATACGCAGTATTTT. It encodes CASSPLPGGTDTQYF. The J gene is TRBJ2-3, the V gene TRBV9; 8 nucleotides agree with TRBD2. The germline gives CDR1 SGDLS, CDR2 YYNGEE. CDR3 size: 15 residues. The junction had 7 bases not matched to a gene; V was cut back by 4 bases and J by 3 bases.

The chain couples TRBV7-2 to TRBJ1-2, with a possible D match to TRBD1 (5 bases). The germline gives CDR1 SGHTA, CDR2 FQGNSA. V was clipped by 4 bases and J by 5 bases, with 11 bases between them. CDR3 length: 13 residues. The CDR3 DNA reads as TGTGCCAGCAGCTCTGGGGGACTATATGGCTACACCTTC. Translation gives CASSSGGLYGYTF.

Notes on this clone: Additional DNA sequences in this sample encode the identical CDR3. The chain carries TRBV19 and TRBJ2-2; no clear D. CDR1 and CDR2 (germline): LNHDA, SQIVND (reference sequence). The V end lost 3 bases, the J end lost 2 bases, and 7 bases lay between the germline ends. The CDR3 contains 14 residues. CDR3 DNA sequence: TGTGCCAGTAGTATCGGCGGAAACACCGGGGAGCTGTTTTTT. This sequence encodes CASSIGGNTGELFF.

This chain links TRBV19 with TRBJ2-7; 8 bases match TRBD1. V gave up 5 bases and J gave up 6 bases; unmatched junction bases: 6. CDR3 size: 13 residues. Germline loops: CDR1 LNHDA, CDR2 SQIVND (reference sequence). The CDR3 loop is CASSSRTGSEQYF. CDR3 DNA: TGTGCCAGTAGTTCCAGGACAGGGTCCGAGCAGTACTTC.

The chain links TRBV29-1 to TRBJ2-1; 7 nucleotides line up with TRBD2. Losses at the gene ends were 8 bases for V and 4 bases for J; bases not matched to a gene: 11. CDR1 and CDR2 (germline): SQVTM, ANQGSEA. The CDR3 runs 14 residues. The CDR3 sequence: CSFCGGLGYNEQFF. CDR3 bases: TGCAGCTTTTGTGGAGGACTAGGATACAATGAGCAGTTCTTC.

The rearrangement links TRBV5-8 to TRBJ2-1, with a tentative D call TRBD1 (6 bases). This CDR3 region has 17 residues. The V end was cut by 2 bases, the J end by 8 bases, with 23 bases between. Germline V gene sequence: CDR1 SGHTS, CDR2 YDEGEE. CDR3 coding DNA: TGTGCCAGCAGCTTCGGTGTAAGGGGGAGAGGGATTGATGAGCAGTTCTTC. It encodes CASSFGVRGRGIDEQFF.